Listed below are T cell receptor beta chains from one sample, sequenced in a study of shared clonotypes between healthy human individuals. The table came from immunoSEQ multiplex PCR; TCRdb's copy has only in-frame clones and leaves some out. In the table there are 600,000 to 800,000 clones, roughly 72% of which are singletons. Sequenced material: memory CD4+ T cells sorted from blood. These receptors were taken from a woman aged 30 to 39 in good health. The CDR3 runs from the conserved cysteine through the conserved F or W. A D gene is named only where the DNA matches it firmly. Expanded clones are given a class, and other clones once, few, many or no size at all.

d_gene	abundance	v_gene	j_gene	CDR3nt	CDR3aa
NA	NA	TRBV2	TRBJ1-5	TGTGCCAGCCGGCTTAGGAATCAGCCCCAGCATTTT	CASRLRNQPQHF
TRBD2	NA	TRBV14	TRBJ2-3	TGTGCCAGCAGCCAAGGATCGGGGGGTGGCACAGATACGCAGTATTTT	CASSQGSGGGTDTQYF
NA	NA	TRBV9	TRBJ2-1	TGTGCCAGCAGCCAGATTGGTTCGGACACTGGGCAGTTCTTC	CASSQIGSDTGQFF
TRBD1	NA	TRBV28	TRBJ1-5	TGTGCCAGCAGCGGGACAGGGGTTGACAATCAGCCCCAGCATTTT	CASSGTGVDNQPQHF
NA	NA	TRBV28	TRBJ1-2	TGTGCCTGGGGGGGATACGCAACACCAGACACTAACTATGGCTACACCTTC	CAWGGYATPDTNYGYTF
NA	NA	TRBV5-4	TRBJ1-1	TGTGCCAGCAGCTTGGGGCTCGAGAACACTGAAGCTTTCTTT	CASSLGLENTEAFF
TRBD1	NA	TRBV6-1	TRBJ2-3	TGTGCCAGCCGGGACAGGGGGCGGTTAGATACGCAGTATTTT	CASRDRGRLDTQYF
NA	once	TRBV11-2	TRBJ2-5	TGTGCCAGCAGCCCCGGGACCGACCGTGGGACCCAGTACTTC	CASSPGTDRGTQYF
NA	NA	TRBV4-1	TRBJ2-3	TGCGCCAGCAGCCGTCCAGGTATAACGGCAGATACGCAGTATTTT	CASSRPGITADTQYF
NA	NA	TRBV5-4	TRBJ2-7	TGTGCCAGCAGCTTGTGGGGAAAAGGGGGCGAGCAGTACTTC	CASSLWGKGGEQYF
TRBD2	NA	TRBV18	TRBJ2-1	TGTGCCAGCTCCCCCCCCCAGCGGGGATCCTACAATGAGCAGTTCTTC	CASSPPQRGSYNEQFF
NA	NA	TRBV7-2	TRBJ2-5	TGTGCCAGCAGCTTAGGTCCTTCCCGGGAGACCCAGTACTTC	CASSLGPSRETQYF
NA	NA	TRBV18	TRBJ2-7	TGTGCCAGCTCACCACCGAACGTGGGTTTCTACGAGCAGTACTTC	CASSPPNVGFYEQYF
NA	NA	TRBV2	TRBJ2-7	TGTGCCAGCAGAGGTCGGTCTCTACCCACGAAAAGCTCCTACGAGCAGTACTTC	CASRGRSLPTKSSYEQYF
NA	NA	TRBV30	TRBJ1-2	TGTGCCTGGAGTCTAAGGGGCTTAGGAGGCTACACCTTC	CAWSLRGLGGYTF
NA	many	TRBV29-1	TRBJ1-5	TGCAGCATCCGGGACACTGATCAGCCCCAGCATTTT	CSIRDTDQPQHF
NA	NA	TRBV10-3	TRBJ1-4	TGTGCCATCAGTGAGTCGACTACTGCTAATGAAAAACTGTTTTTT	CAISESTTANEKLFF
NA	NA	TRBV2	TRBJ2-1	TGTGCCAGCAGAGGCCCAGGAAGCGGCGCCTACAATGAGCAGTTCTTC	CASRGPGSGAYNEQFF
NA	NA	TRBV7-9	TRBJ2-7	TGTGCCAGCAGCTTAGTCGGGCCCCGGGTCGACGAGCAGTACTTC	CASSLVGPRVDEQYF
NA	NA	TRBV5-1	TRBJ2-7	TGCGCCAGCAGACCCGACGCCTCCTACGAGCAGTACTTC	CASRPDASYEQYF
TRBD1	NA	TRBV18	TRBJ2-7	TGTGCCAGCTCACCACGGACAGGGGGCGAGCAGTACTTC	CASSPRTGGEQYF
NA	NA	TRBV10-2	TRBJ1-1	TGCGCCAGCAGGGAGTACGGGCCTGGGGACACTGAAGCTTTCTTT	CASREYGPGDTEAFF